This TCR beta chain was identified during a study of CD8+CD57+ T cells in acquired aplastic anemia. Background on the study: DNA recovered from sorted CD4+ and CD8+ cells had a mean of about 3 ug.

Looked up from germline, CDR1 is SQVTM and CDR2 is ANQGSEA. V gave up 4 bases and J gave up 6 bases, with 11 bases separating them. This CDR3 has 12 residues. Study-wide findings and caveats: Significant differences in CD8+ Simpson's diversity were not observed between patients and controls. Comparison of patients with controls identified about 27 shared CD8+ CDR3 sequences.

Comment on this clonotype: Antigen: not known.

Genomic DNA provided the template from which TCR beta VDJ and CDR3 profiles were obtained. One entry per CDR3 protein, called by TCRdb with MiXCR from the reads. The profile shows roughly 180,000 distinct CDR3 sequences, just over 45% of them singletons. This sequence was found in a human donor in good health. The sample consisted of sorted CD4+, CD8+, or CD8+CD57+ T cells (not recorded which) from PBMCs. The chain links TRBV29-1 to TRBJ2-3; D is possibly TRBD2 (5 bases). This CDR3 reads CSVGTALDTQYF. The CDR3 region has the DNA TGCAGCGTTGGGACTGCCCTCGATACGCAGTATTTT.